A single sample gave rise to the 19 T cell receptor beta chains below, sequenced in a study of blood T cell repertoires in COVID-19. Sequenced by immunoSEQ multiplex PCR; TCRdb stores in-frame clones only, minus some. The sample lists 250,000 or so clones; more than 85% were seen once. The material sequenced was PBMCs or T cells enriched from blood (not recorded which). These receptors all stem from a man aged 35 to 55 who had recovered from COVID-19.

V gene TRBV27 combines with J gene TRBJ1-2; no firm D call. Looked up from germline, CDR1 is MNHEY and CDR2 is SMNVEV (reference sequence). Trimming cost V 3 bases and J 4 bases, with 15 bases left between them. This CDR3 is built from 15 residues. CDR3 protein: CASSFDMSEIYGYTF. CDR3 nucleotides: TGTGCCAGCAGTTTCGACATGTCAGAAATCTATGGCTACACCTTC.

As DNA, the CDR3 is TGTGCCAGTAGTGGGACAAGAAATTCACCCCTCCACTTT. Amino acids: CASSGTRNSPLHF. J is TRBJ1-6 and V is TRBV19, with D maybe TRBD1 (6 bases). V lost 5 bases and J 7 bases, leaving 9 bases between the germline ends. The CDR3 runs to 13 residues. Germline assignment: CDR1 LNHDA and CDR2 SQIVND (reference sequence). The complete variable domain, with remaining parts taken from reference TRBV19 and TRBJ1-6, reads DGGITQSPKYLFRKEGQNVTLSCEQNLNHDAMYWYRQDPGQGLRLIYYSQIVNDFQKGDIAEGYSVSREKKESFPLTVTSAQKNPTAFYLCASSGTRNSPLHFGNGTRLTVT.

This chain uses TRBV28 with TRBJ2-1; TRBD2 matches at 9 bases. The V and J ends lost 7 bases and 7 bases, in that order; junction bases with no gene match: 11. Germline-derived CDR1 and CDR2 are MDHEN and SYDVKM. The CDR3 length is 15 residues. The CDR3 coding sequence is TGTGCCAGCACCTCCGGGGGTAGCGGGAGTAATGAGCAGTTCTTC. This encodes CASTSGGSGSNEQFF. Using reference TRBV28 and TRBJ2-1 for the parts outside the CDR3, the full variable domain is DVKVTQSSRYLVKRTGEKVFLECVQDMDHENMFWYRQDPGLGLRLIYFSYDVKMKEKGDIPEGYSVSREKKERFSLILESASTNQTSMYLCASTSGGSGSNEQFFGPGTRLTVL.

The chain links TRBV6-5 to TRBJ1-1; 7 bases line up with TRBD1. The CDR3 extends over 15 amino acids. Germline CDR1 MNHEY, CDR2 SVGAGI. V lost 3 bases and J lost 2; bases outside the gene matches: 6. CDR3 amino acids: CASSYWTGSNTEAFF. Written as DNA, the CDR3 is TGTGCCAGCAGTTATTGGACAGGTAGCAACACTGAAGCTTTCTTT.

The V and J genes are TRBV4-3 and TRBJ2-3; 7 positions match TRBD1. V shed 0 bases and J 2 bases; nucleotides not matched to a gene: 11. Germline V gives CDR1 LGHNA, CDR2 YSLEER. The CDR3 totals 18 residues. CDR3 sequence (DNA): TGCGCCAGCAGCCAAGATCACCAAATAACAGGGGTCACAGATACGCAGTATTTT. It translates to CASSQDHQITGVTDTQYF.

This clone was picked up one time. The J gene is TRBJ2-2, the V gene TRBV7-3; TRBD2 matches at 8 bases. CDR3 length equals 16 residues. The V and J ends lost 4 bases and 2 bases, in that order; junction bases with no gene match: 6. Germline lookup yields CDR1 SGHTA and CDR2 FQGTGA. CDR3 loop: CASSYGAGANTGELFF. DNA for the CDR3: TGTGCCAGCAGCTACGGAGCGGGGGCAAACACCGGGGAGCTGTTTTTT.

J is TRBJ2-1 and V is TRBV3-1 (or the pseudogene TRBV3-2), with 8 bases aligning to TRBD2. This CDR3 has 19 residues. Germline trimming cut 4 bases from V and 2 bases from J; bases unmatched to any gene: 16. From germline, CDR1 is LGHDT and CDR2 YNNKEL (reference sequence). Written as DNA, the CDR3 is TGTGCCAGCAGCCCACCGGGACTAGGCACCGTATCGCCCTACAATGAGCAGTTCTTC. It specifies CASSPPGLGTVSPYNEQFF.

V is TRBV5-4 and J is TRBJ2-2; 7 nucleotides line up with TRBD2. The CDR3 extends over 17 amino acids. Germline V gene lookup returns CDR1 SGHNT and CDR2 YYREEE (reference sequence). Trimming removed 0 bases from V and 2 bases from J; junction bases left unmatched: 7. In DNA form, the CDR3 reads TGTGCCAGCAGCTTGGCCGCATTAGCGGGTAACACCGGGGAGCTGTTTTTT. This sequence encodes CASSLAALAGNTGELFF.

The genes are TRBV5-1 and TRBJ1-1; tentatively, D is TRBD1 (6 bases). Germline values: CDR1 SGHRS, CDR2 YFSETQ. Trimming took 0 bases from V and 2 from J, leaving 11 bases between them. The CDR3 sequence is 15 residues long. CDR3: CASSLVQGSNTEAFF. The DNA for the CDR3 is TGCGCCAGCAGCTTGGTTCAGGGGTCTAACACTGAAGCTTTCTTT. The variable domain in full, with the rest retrieved from reference TRBV5-1 and TRBJ1-1, is KAGVTQTPRYLIKTRGQQVTLSCSPISGHRSVSWYQQTPGQGLQFLFEYFSETQRNKGNFPGRFSGRQFSNSRSEMNVSTLELGDSALYLCASSLVQGSNTEAFFGQGTRLTVV.

The chain employs TRBV6-5 and TRBJ2-5, with TRBD1 matching over 10 bases. Germline V lookup: CDR1 MNHEY, CDR2 SVGAGI. V gave up 2 bases and J gave up 4 bases; unmatched junction bases: 7. The CDR3 extends over 16 amino acids. The CDR3 DNA is TGTGCCAGCAGTTACGGGACAGGGGTCGCGGTAGAGACCCAGTACTTC. It encodes CASSYGTGVAVETQYF.

This clone was recorded a few times. The rearrangement links TRBV30 to TRBJ1-5; D gene unclear. The CDR3 spans 14 residues. Trimming stripped 1 base from V and 6 bases from J, with 13 bases between. The germline V gene encodes CDR1 GTSNPN and CDR2 SVGIG (reference sequence). CDR3 residues: CAWSASVVGQPQHF. The DNA of the CDR3 is TGTGCCTGGAGTGCCTCGGTGGTTGGTCAGCCCCAGCATTTT. Looking up the rest from reference TRBV30 and TRBJ1-5 gives the full variable domain: SQTIHQWPATLVQPVGSPLSLECTVEGTSNPNLYWYRQAAGRGLQLLFYSVGIGQISSEVPQNLSASRPQDRQFILSSKKLLLSDSGFYLCAWSASVVGQPQHFGDGTRLSIL.

The rearrangement joins TRBV28 to TRBJ1-6, with 8 bases aligning to TRBD1. The CDR3 consists of 20 residues. Looked up from germline, CDR1 is MDHEN and CDR2 is SYDVKM. Trimming took 4 bases from V and 7 from J; bases not matched to a gene: 21. The CDR3 here is CASSSFFVETGTGRNSPLHF. In nucleotides, the CDR3 is TGTGCCAGCAGTTCTTTCTTTGTGGAAACCGGGACAGGAAGAAATTCACCCCTCCACTTT. The entire variable domain, with the rest obtained from reference TRBV28 and TRBJ1-6, is as follows: DVKVTQSSRYLVKRTGEKVFLECVQDMDHENMFWYRQDPGLGLRLIYFSYDVKMKEKGDIPEGYSVSREKKERFSLILESASTNQTSMYLCASSSFFVETGTGRNSPLHFGNGTRLTVT.

The rearrangement links TRBV18 to TRBJ1-2; D gene unclear. CDR1 and CDR2 (germline): KGHSH, LQKENI. There are 13 residues in the CDR3. V lost 3 bases and J 7 bases, leaving 12 bases between the germline ends. CDR3 DNA sequence: TGTGCCAGCTCACCGCAGGCGTGGGTTGGCTACACCTTC. This gives the protein CASSPQAWVGYTF.

This clone was seen once. The gene calls are TRBV4-2 and TRBJ1-2; D ambiguous. The V and J ends lost 0 bases and 2 bases respectively, with 7 bases between them. CDR1 and CDR2 (germline): LGHNA, YNFKEQ. The CDR3 totals 14 residues. CDR3 bases: TGTGCCAGCAGCCAAGAGATTCTAAACTATGGCTACACCTTC. This translates into CASSQEILNYGYTF.

J is TRBJ1-5 and V is TRBV19; 10 bases fit TRBD1. V dropped 3 bases and J dropped 2; count of bases not matched to a gene: 4. The V gene's germline CDR1 is LNHDA and CDR2 SQIVND (reference sequence). The CDR3 spans 16 residues. CDR3 sequence reads: CASSILDRGRNQPQHF. CDR3 nucleotide sequence: TGTGCCAGTAGTATCCTCGACAGGGGGCGCAATCAGCCCCAGCATTTT.

The V call is TRBV6-5, the J call TRBJ1-1; tentatively, D is TRBD1 (5 bases). The CDR3 is made up of 15 amino acids. With 5 bases removed from V and 4 bases from J, the gap between germline ends came to 17 bases. Germline CDR1 is MNHEY and CDR2 is SVGAGI. The CDR3 nucleotides are TGTGCCAGCAGTATCGAGTTGGCGGGGGTCACTGAAGCTTTCTTT. Protein sequence: CASSIELAGVTEAFF.

The genes are TRBV3-1 (or the pseudogene TRBV3-2) and TRBJ2-7; perhaps TRBD2 as D (6 bases). Germline V gene sequence: CDR1 LGHDT, CDR2 YNNKEL (reference sequence). Trimming took 0 bases from V and 3 from J, leaving 15 bases between them. This CDR3 has 16 residues. CDR3 protein: CASSQDLRGEDYEQYF. The CDR3 DNA reads as TGTGCCAGCAGCCAAGATTTAAGAGGGGAGGACTACGAGCAGTACTTC.

The chain employs TRBV6-6 and TRBJ2-2, with 7 positions matching TRBD1. CDR1 and CDR2 (germline): MNHNY, SVGAGI (reference sequence). The ends lost 4 bases at V and 6 bases at J; junction bases unmatched: 8. This CDR3 has 15 amino acids. CDR3 in amino acids: CASSSEGASAGELFF. The CDR3 nucleotides read TGTGCCAGCAGTTCCGAGGGGGCCAGCGCCGGGGAGCTGTTTTTT.

To note about this clone: At one end the junction does not follow the germline gene, possibly because of a read error. The chain employs TRBV7-2 and TRBJ2-2, with D tentatively TRBD1 (5 bases). The CDR3 covers 13 residues. From germline, CDR1 is SGHTA and CDR2 FQGNSA. CDR3 loop: CASSRQNNGELFF. The CDR3 DNA is TGTGCCAGCAGTCGACAGAACAACGGGGAGCTGTTTTTT. The variable domain in full, completed from reference TRBV7-2 and TRBJ2-2, reads GAGVSQSPSNKVTEKGKDVELRCDPISGHTALYWYRQSLGQGLEFLIYFQGNSAPDKSGLPSDRFSAERTGGSVSTLTIQRTQQEDSAVYLCASSRQNNGELFFGEGSRLTVL.